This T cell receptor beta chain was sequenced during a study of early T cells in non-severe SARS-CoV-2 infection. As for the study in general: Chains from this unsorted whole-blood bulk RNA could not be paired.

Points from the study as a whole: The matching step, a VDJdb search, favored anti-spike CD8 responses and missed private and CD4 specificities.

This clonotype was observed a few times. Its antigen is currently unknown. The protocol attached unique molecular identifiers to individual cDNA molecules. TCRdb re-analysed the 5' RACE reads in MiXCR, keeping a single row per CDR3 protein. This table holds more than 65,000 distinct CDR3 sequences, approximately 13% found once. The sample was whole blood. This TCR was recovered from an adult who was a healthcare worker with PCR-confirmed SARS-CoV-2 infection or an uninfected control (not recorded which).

The CDR3 protein is CASSPLLKPSYNEQFF. The CDR3 DNA is TGTGCCAGCTCACCACTACTAAAGCCCTCCTACAATGAGCAGTTCTTC. The gene calls are TRBV18 and TRBJ2-1; no clear D gene. Trimming removed 1 base at V and 0 bases at J, with 10 bases between. Germline V CDR1 and CDR2: KGHSH, LQKENI. The CDR3 contains 16 residues.